Shown below are 32 T cell receptor beta chains from a single sample sequenced in a study of neurological immune-mediated disorders. MiXCR, applied by TCRdb to the 5' RACE reads, yields one record per CDR3 protein. The sample holds under 75,000 distinct CDR3 sequences, around 5% seen once. The sample taken for sequencing was PBMCs. These receptors were collected from a human donor with multiple sclerosis. The donor label of this sample is uncertain.

This clonotype has ten or more counts. The chain carries TRBV5-1 and TRBJ2-1, with 9 bases lining up with TRBD1. Germline V gene data show CDR1 as SGHRS and CDR2 as YFSETQ. V lost 3 bases to trimming and J lost 4 bases; unmatched junction nucleotides: 2. The CDR3 extends over 14 amino acids. The CDR3 nucleotides read TGCGCCAGCAGCTCCGGACAGGGGTACAATGAGCAGTTCTTC. It codes for CASSSGQGYNEQFF.

At least ten counts were recorded for this clonotype. This sequence joins TRBV5-1 and TRBJ2-2; 11 bases map to TRBD1. Per germline, CDR1 SGHRS and CDR2 YFSETQ. The CDR3 sequence is 17 residues long. V shed 2 bases, J shed 4 bases, and the junction held 7 bases outside the gene matches. CDR3 in DNA: TGCGCCAGCAGCTTAAGTGCGGGGACAGGGGGCACCGGGGAGCTGTTTTTT. As protein: CASSLSAGTGGTGELFF.

This clonotype was counted many times. The rearrangement uses TRBV4-1 and TRBJ2-1, with 9 nucleotides matching TRBD2. Germline assignment: CDR1 MGHRA and CDR2 YSYEKL. The CDR3 sequence is 21 residues long. V shed 4 bases, J shed 6 bases, and the junction held 25 bases outside the gene matches. CDR3 DNA: TGCGCCAGCAGCCGAATTATTACCTTAGCGGGGGCTCGAGGTTCGGGCAATGAGCAGTTCTTC. The encoded protein is CASSRIITLAGARGSGNEQFF.

This clonotype showed up many times. This chain links TRBV6-5 with TRBJ2-2; perhaps TRBD2 as D (5 bases). Germline CDR1 MNHEY, CDR2 SVGAGI. The CDR3 consists of 11 residues. The V end was cut by 8 bases, the J end by 6 bases, with 7 bases between. CDR3 protein: CASLGAGELFF. The CDR3 DNA sequence: TGTGCCAGCTTGGGAGCCGGGGAGCTGTTTTTT.

This clonotype has ten or more counts. This sequence joins TRBV5-1 and TRBJ2-3, with 7 bases lining up with TRBD2. The junction had 7 bases not matched to a gene; V was cut back by 4 bases and J by 5 bases. Germline V gives CDR1 SGHRS, CDR2 YFSETQ. This CDR3 comprises 14 residues. In DNA form, the CDR3 reads TGCGCCAGCAGCATTGCCAGCGGGGTAGATACGCAGTATTTT. Its translation: CASSIASGVDTQYF.

This clonotype was seen at least ten times. The rearrangement uses TRBV12-5 and TRBJ1-2; D not resolved. Trimming took 5 bases from V and 1 from J, leaving 8 bases between them. CDR1 LGHNT and CDR2 FRNRAP come from the germline V gene. The CDR3 totals 13 residues. CDR3 in amino acids: CASGQRHNYGYTF. The CDR3 DNA is TGTGCTAGTGGTCAAAGACATAACTATGGCTACACCTTC.

The table lists this clonotype with many counts. This chain connects TRBV7-2 to TRBJ1-2; D gene ambiguous. Germline CDR1 is SGHTA and CDR2 is FQGNSA. V was shortened by 4 bases and J by 1 base, with 10 bases between the two germline ends. CDR3 size: 14 residues. CDR3 DNA sequence: TGTGCCAGCAGCTCCCGGATACATAACTATGGCTACACCTTC. Residues: CASSSRIHNYGYTF.

At least ten counts were recorded for this clonotype. The rearrangement joins TRBV20-1 to TRBJ2-7; the D gene is possibly TRBD1 (6 bases). V dropped 5 bases and J dropped 1 base, with 9 bases sitting between them. The CDR3 contains 12 residues. Germline V gives CDR1 DFQATT, CDR2 SNEGSKA (reference sequence). This CDR3 is CSAGDNSYEQYF. CDR3 DNA sequence: TGCAGTGCTGGGGACAATTCCTACGAGCAGTACTTC.

In its sample, this clonotype was seen many times. The chain couples TRBV27 to TRBJ1-2; D might be TRBD1 (5 bases). Trimming cost V 3 bases and J 8 bases, with 10 bases left between them. The V gene's germline CDR1 is MNHEY and CDR2 SMNVEV (reference sequence). This CDR3 is 12 amino acids long. In nucleotides, the CDR3 is TGTGCCAGCAGTTTTTCCGGGGGGGGCTACACCTTC. Translating gives CASSFSGGGYTF.

In this sample, this clonotype turned up many times. The chain is built from TRBV24-1 and TRBJ1-5, with 7 bases identical to TRBD1. There are 13 residues in the CDR3. Germline V gene sequence: CDR1 KGHDR, CDR2 SFDVKD. V shed 3 bases and J 10 bases; nucleotides not matched to a gene: 5. The CDR3 sequence is CATSDDRVEPQHF. In DNA form, the CDR3 reads TGTGCCACCAGTGATGACAGGGTCGAACCCCAGCATTTT.

This chain joins TRBV19 and TRBJ1-1; D is uncertain. This CDR3 contains 15 residues. The ends were cut back, 2 bases at V and 2 bases at J, with 12 bases in the middle. Germline CDR1 reads LNHDA; CDR2 reads SQIVND (reference sequence). CDR3 in DNA: TGTGCCAGTAGTATATCGCCGAGTCTCAACACTGAAGCTTTCTTT. This sequence encodes CASSISPSLNTEAFF.

This clonotype has ten or more counts. The chain carries TRBV5-5 and TRBJ2-5; TRBD1 might be the D (6 bases). Per germline, CDR1 SGHKS and CDR2 YYEKEE (reference sequence). Trimming removed 3 bases at V and 4 bases at J, with 13 bases between. This CDR3 spans 14 amino acids. The CDR3 nucleotides are TGTGCCAGCAGCTCCCTACAGGGAAGAGAGACCCAGTACTTC. Translated: CASSSLQGRETQYF.

This clonotype has only a few counts. This may arise from a read error, as a much more abundant clone is one base away. The gene calls are TRBV6-5 and TRBJ1-5; 7 nucleotides line up with TRBD1. The CDR3 loop spans 14 amino acids. Germline lookup yields CDR1 MNHEY and CDR2 SVGAGI. The CDR3: CASSYSGGNPPQHF. DNA of the CDR3: TGTGCCAGCAGTTACTCAGGGGGCAATCCGCCCCAGCATTTT.

This clonotype was recorded many times. This chain connects TRBV6-1 to TRBJ1-5, with D unclear. Trimming removed 7 bases at V and 0 bases at J, with 13 bases between. The CDR3 sequence is 15 residues long. The germline CDR1 and CDR2 sequences are MNHNS and SASEGT. The CDR3 nucleotides read TGTGCCAGCAAGGAACGGACCTATAGCAATCAGCCCCAGCATTTT. Protein: CASKERTYSNQPQHF.

At least ten counts were recorded for this clonotype. The CDR3 is CASSQREPVTLHF. CDR3 bases: TGTGCCAGCAGCCAAAGAGAGCCGGTAACCCTCCACTTT. The chain couples TRBV14 to TRBJ1-6; D gene uncertain. Germline V gene data show CDR1 as SGHDN and CDR2 as FVKESK. The V gene lost 2 bases and the J gene lost 14 bases, with 13 bases spanning the gap. The CDR3 is 13 amino acids.

This clonotype was seen only a few times. The gene calls are TRBV10-1 and TRBJ1-1; 11 bases are a match to TRBD1. The germline V gene encodes CDR1 WNHNN and CDR2 SYGVQD (reference sequence). Losses at the gene ends were 3 bases for V and 7 bases for J; bases not matched to a gene: 4. This CDR3 is 14 amino acids long. CDR3 bases: TGCGCCAGCAGTGACTCGGGGACAGGGGGTGAAGCTTTCTTT. As protein: CASSDSGTGGEAFF.

This clonotype came up a few times. The V and J genes are TRBV5-5 and TRBJ2-3, with 13 bases identical to TRBD2. Germline V gene data show CDR1 as SGHKS and CDR2 as YYEKEE (reference sequence). The CDR3 totals 16 residues. V was pared by 2 bases and J by 5 bases, with 5 bases of the junction left unmatched. CDR3 protein: CASSFTSGGAGDTQYF. CDR3 nucleotide sequence: TGTGCCAGCAGCTTTACTAGCGGGGGGGCAGGAGATACGCAGTATTTT.

The rearrangement links TRBV6-6 to TRBJ1-6, with D hard to call. Germline loops: CDR1 MNHNY, CDR2 SVGAGI (reference sequence). Trimming took 6 bases from V and 7 from J, leaving 13 bases between them. The CDR3 covers 14 residues. The CDR3 reads CASRSFPSNSPLHF. The CDR3 coding sequence is TGTGCCAGCAGGTCGTTTCCCTCGAATTCACCCCTCCACTTT.

V usage is TRBV5-1 and J usage is TRBJ1-1, with D perhaps TRBD1 (5 bases). Germline V lookup: CDR1 SGHRS, CDR2 YFSETQ. The CDR3 length is 15 residues. V gave up 1 base and J gave up 7 bases, with 17 bases separating them. CDR3 protein: CASSLKRQGEDEAFF. For the CDR3, the DNA is TGCGCCAGCAGCTTGAAGAGGCAGGGTGAGGATGAAGCTTTCTTT.

This clonotype was counted ten times or more. The genes are TRBV12-3 or TRBV12-4 and TRBJ2-7; the match to TRBD1 covers 9 bases. After removal of 6 bases from V and 5 bases from J, the junction contained 8 bases not matched to a gene. The CDR3 runs to 14 residues. DNA for the CDR3: TGTGCCAGCAGCATACAGGGGGCGCTTCACGAGCAGTACTTC. It yields the protein CASSIQGALHEQYF.

In this sample, this clonotype turned up many times. The chain has TRBV2 and TRBJ1-2, with 11 bases lining up with TRBD1. This CDR3 spans 16 amino acids. Germline V lookup: CDR1 SNHLY, CDR2 FYNNEI. After removal of 10 bases from V and 4 bases from J, the junction contained 14 bases not matched to a gene. The CDR3, as DNA: TGTGCCACAAGCCCCGGACAGGGGGCGAAGGGCTATGGCTACACCTTC. This gives the protein CATSPGQGAKGYGYTF.

This clonotype was counted ten times or more. The V gene is TRBV4-1, the J gene TRBJ2-2; no reliable D call. The CDR3 is 16 residues long. Germline CDR1 is MGHRA and CDR2 is YSYEKL. V was cut by 8 bases and J by 1 base, with 17 bases left in between. CDR3 residues: CASYPQQSRNTGELFF. DNA of the CDR3: TGCGCCAGCTACCCTCAACAGTCCAGGAACACCGGGGAGCTGTTTTTT.

This clonotype has ten or more counts. J is TRBJ1-3 and V is TRBV20-1, with D perhaps matching TRBD1 (5 bases). CDR1 is DFQATT, CDR2 SNEGSKA, per germline (reference sequence). Between the trimmed V and J ends, which lost 0 bases and 3 bases, there was a span of 12 bases. The CDR3 length is 15 residues. CDR3 residues: CSARDLGGDGNTIYF. CDR3 in DNA: TGCAGTGCTAGAGACCTCGGGGGAGATGGAAACACCATATATTTT.

This clonotype was seen only a few times. This rearrangement joins TRBV4-2 to TRBJ2-3, with TRBD2 matching over 10 bases. Trimming removed 4 bases from V and 1 base from J; junction bases left unmatched: 5. This CDR3 comprises 16 residues. CDR1 and CDR2 (germline): LGHNA, YNFKEQ. The CDR3 region is CASSRSLAGGTDTQYF. The CDR3 DNA reads TGTGCCAGCAGCCGGTCCCTAGCGGGGGGCACAGATACGCAGTATTTT.

This clonotype has a count of ten or more. The chain combines TRBV4-1 with TRBJ1-1, with TRBD1 as a possible D gene (6 bases). Trimming pared 0 bases from V and 6 bases from J, leaving 23 bases between. CDR1 MGHRA and CDR2 YSYEKL come from the germline V gene. The CDR3 has 18 amino acids. CDR3 amino acids: CASSQDLGGLTGLPEAFF. The DNA for the CDR3 is TGCGCCAGCAGCCAAGATCTAGGGGGGCTAACAGGGTTACCTGAAGCTTTCTTT.

In its sample, this clonotype was seen many times. The rearrangement uses TRBV5-1 and TRBJ1-3; D is unclear. Germline loops: CDR1 SGHRS, CDR2 YFSETQ. V lost 0 bases, J lost 0 bases, and 13 bases lay in between. The CDR3 totals 17 residues. CDR3 DNA: TGCGCCAGCAGCTTGGATCCATCGGTCTTCTCTGGAAACACCATATATTTT. Its translation: CASSLDPSVFSGNTIYF.

This clonotype was detected ten times or more. The CDR3 loop reads CASSFFKNIQYF. The CDR3 DNA sequence: TGTGCCAGCAGTTTTTTCAAAAACATTCAGTACTTC. The genes are TRBV12-3 or TRBV12-4 and TRBJ2-4; unclear D gene. The CDR3 has 12 residues. Trimming pared 3 bases from V and 3 bases from J, leaving 3 bases between.

There are a few counts of this clonotype. The rearrangement joins TRBV20-1 to TRBJ2-3; the match to TRBD2 covers 9 bases. This CDR3 is built from 15 residues. Unmatched junction bases numbered 8, after V lost 3 bases and J lost 4 bases. Germline V lookup: CDR1 DFQATT, CDR2 SNEGSKA (reference sequence). This chain's CDR3 is CSASRLAAGADTQYF. Written as DNA, the CDR3 is TGCAGTGCTAGTAGACTAGCGGCAGGGGCAGATACGCAGTATTTT.

This clonotype was counted at least ten times. The chain is built from TRBV5-6 and TRBJ2-7, with D possibly matching TRBD2 (5 bases). The length of the CDR3 is 14 residues. Trimming removed 1 base at V and 5 bases at J, with 13 bases between. In germline, CDR1 is SGHDT, CDR2 YYEEEE. DNA for the CDR3: TGTGCCAGCAGCTTGTCTCTGGGGAGCCACGAGCAGTACTTC. It yields the protein CASSLSLGSHEQYF.

This clonotype has ten or more counts. Written as DNA, the CDR3 is TGCAGTGCTAGCAGGGCCGCAGATACGCAGTATTTT. This codes for CSASRAADTQYF. The chain has TRBV20-1 and TRBJ2-3; D is possibly TRBD1 (5 bases). The CDR3 contains 12 residues. Germline-derived CDR1 and CDR2 are DFQATT and SNEGSKA (reference sequence). Trimming removed 3 bases from V and 4 bases from J, with 8 bases in between.

The chain uses TRBV29-1 and TRBJ1-1; D might be TRBD1 (5 bases). The germline V gene encodes CDR1 SQVTM and CDR2 ANQGSEA. Trimming left V 6 bases short and J 0 bases short, with 14 bases between. The length of the CDR3 is 14 residues. The CDR3, as DNA: TGCAGCGTCCACGGGGGACGGATGAACACTGAAGCTTTCTTT. The encoded protein is CSVHGGRMNTEAFF.

There are many counts of this clonotype. This rearrangement joins TRBV5-1 to TRBJ2-2; TRBD2 aligns across 7 bases. Germline V gene sequence: CDR1 SGHRS, CDR2 YFSETQ. V was clipped by 4 bases and J by 1 base; unmatched bases: 7. The CDR3 has 16 residues. CDR3 DNA sequence: TGCGCCAGCAGCCTGGCGGCGGGAGAGAACACCGGGGAGCTGTTTTTT. Its protein product is CASSLAAGENTGELFF.